This paragraph covers one T cell receptor (beta chain) sequence. This clone was observed a few times. Its antigen is not yet known. No quality values exist for individual bases; no much larger clone is one base distant. The time point label on this specimen signifies: about 28 days (+/-7) after the second vaccine dose. Because spike-specific TCR depth and breadth did not differ between the two schedules, AZD1222 recipients who got a second dose at roughly 4 weeks were pooled with those who got a second dose at roughly 12 weeks. Vaccinee samples came from UK trials COV001 and COV002, including a single-blind randomized controlled phase 2/3 trial of AZD1222 (ChAdOx1 nCoV-19) in healthy adults. Trial participant PBMC samples were collected at day 0 and day 28 after the second dose for TCRbeta chain sequencing. V is cut back by 5 bases and J by 8 bases, with 6 bases in the junction unmatched. As encoded in the germline V gene, CDR1 is MDHEN while CDR2 is SYDVKM. Measured from the cysteine to the phenylalanine, the CDR3 is 14 residues long. Only the CDR3 part of the read is kept: 42 bases, read in frame from the first base.

The sample belongs to a study of T cell responses to AZD1222 COVID-19 vaccine (dated by TCRdb to 2020 to 2023). Turning to the overall study: TCR sequencing was performed for 230 to 250 trial participants, of whom 207 were given two doses of AZD1222 and around 25 were given two doses of MenACWY control vaccine. Enrollment into the trials was organized by age into subgroups of 18-55, 56-69 and 70-plus years, and those subgroups contained about 160, 30 and 59 TCR-sequenced participants, respectively. What the study reported, not specific to this receptor: In the small 56-69-year group, the increase in depth fell short of significance, most likely because of low power. Conclusions about previously exposed vaccinees were limited because only a handful of AZD1222 recipients were SARS-CoV-2 seropositive at baseline. Nearly half of unique spike-specific TCRs reportedly recognized epitopes outside regions mutated in the B.1.351 and B.1.1.7 variants. After two AZD1222 doses, spike-specific TCR breadth and depth were significantly higher than at day 0 and than in MenACWY recipients. Most participants were white British and females outnumbered males, and the authors suggested that clonal diversity may have been underestimated. The vaccine-associated CD4 TCRs covered the entire spike protein, and the dominant responses fell in regions 160-218 and 743-854. No day 14 peak-response samples were available, so repertoires were characterized only after the peak T cell response.

The CDR3 regions of human TCRbeta chains were analyzed by immunosequencing. The authors' pipeline ran thus. TCRs in the repertoires were matched against a reference library of SARS-CoV-2-specific TCRs that had been generated with the MIRA antigen-specificity platform. Breadth was defined as the fraction of unique TCRs that were SARS-CoV-2-associated, and depth was defined as the fraction of total T cells that were SARS-CoV-2-associated. Using the MIRA data, every spike-specific TCR was mapped to the spike region that the TCR reacted to and assigned to either a CD4 or a CD8 class. Log10-transformed breadth and depth values were compared by one-way ANOVA with Sidak's multiple comparisons tests. What TCRdb holds here is the immuneACCESS table cut down to in-frame rearrangements. Part of the clones is not present; checked against another copy, under half of the missing clones reflect an unresolved V gene, and the others are unexplained. V and J calls and clone size are as listed in that table; D and trimming were resolved from the DNA. The table for this sample lists roughly 150,000 clones; around 87% of them were counted only once. The top ten clonotypes cover about a tenth of the sample.

The clonotype comes from an adult who received the AZD1222 COVID-19 vaccine. This sample comprised peripheral blood, obtained 28 days after the second AZD1222 dose. The V and J segments used are TRBV28 and TRBJ1-5; TRBD1 aligns with 10 central bases. The DNA sequence is as follows: TGTGCCAGCAGTAAAGGGACAGGGGTAGAGCCCCAGCATTTT. Its protein is CASSKGTGVEPQHF.